These 13 T cell receptor beta chains were sequenced from one sample in a study of blood T cell repertoires in COVID-19. Data came from immunoSEQ multiplex PCR; TCRdb stores just in-frame clones and leaves some out. The repertoire holds a few hundred thousand clones, with 75% to 85% as singletons. Sequencing input: peripheral blood. These receptor sequences come from a woman aged 80 or over with COVID-19, enrolled during active disease.

This chain connects TRBV4-3 to TRBJ1-2; D might be TRBD1 (5 bases). The CDR3 is 15 residues long. Trimming left V 0 bases short and J 4 bases short, with 12 bases between. CDR1 is LGHNA and CDR2 is YSLEER in the germline V gene. The CDR3 nucleotides read TGCGCCAGCAGCCAAGATGGACCCGGGGGCTATGGCTACACCTTC. This gives the protein CASSQDGPGGYGYTF.

V gene TRBV6-5 combines with J gene TRBJ2-2, with D perhaps matching TRBD1 (5 bases). There are 13 residues in the CDR3. The V end was cut by 5 bases, the J end by 5 bases, with 9 bases between. Per germline, CDR1 MNHEY and CDR2 SVGAGI. The CDR3 DNA reads TGTGCCAGCAGTCGGCCAGGGACCGGGGAGCTGTTTTTT. Its protein product is CASSRPGTGELFF.

The chain recombines TRBV9 with TRBJ1-5, with D possibly matching TRBD1 (6 bases). The CDR3 covers 18 residues. CDR1 and CDR2 (germline): SGDLS, YYNGEE. Trimming took 3 bases from V and 0 from J, leaving 19 bases between them. The DNA for the CDR3 is TGTGCCAGCAGCGGCGATAGGGTCGACAGGAATAGCAATCAGCCCCAGCATTTT. Protein product: CASSGDRVDRNSNQPQHF.

The chain combines TRBV3-1 (or the pseudogene TRBV3-2) with TRBJ2-7; 7 bases align to TRBD1. There are 17 residues in the CDR3. V gave up 3 bases and J gave up 0 bases; unmatched junction bases: 11. Germline lookup yields CDR1 LGHDT and CDR2 YNNKEL (reference sequence). The CDR3: CASSQTLGDRYSYEQYF. CDR3 bases: TGTGCCAGCAGCCAGACTCTTGGGGACAGATACTCCTACGAGCAGTACTTC.

The V call is TRBV3-1 (or the pseudogene TRBV3-2), the J call TRBJ1-2; D remains unclear. There are 13 residues in the CDR3. The germline V gene has CDR1 LGHDT and CDR2 YNNKEL (reference sequence). With 1 base removed from V and 9 bases from J, the gap between germline ends came to 12 bases. The CDR3 here is CASSQGRFDRYTF. DNA for the CDR3: TGTGCCAGCAGCCAAGGGCGGTTCGATCGCTACACCTTC.

V gene TRBV5-1 combines with J gene TRBJ2-7, with 12 bases fitting TRBD1. Germline CDR1 and CDR2: SGHRS and YFSETQ. Unmatched junction bases numbered 7, after V lost 1 base and J lost 5 bases. The CDR3 contains 16 residues. The CDR3 loop reads CASSLSGTGGRNEQYF. CDR3 nucleotide sequence: TGCGCCAGCAGCTTGTCAGGGACAGGGGGCCGTAACGAGCAGTACTTC.

This rearrangement joins TRBV29-1 to TRBJ1-1, with D possibly being TRBD1 (6 bases). The CDR3 is 14 residues long. Trimming removed 4 bases at V and 3 bases at J, with 15 bases between. The germline CDR1 and CDR2 sequences are SQVTM and ANQGSEA. The chain's CDR3 is CSVGGGAGDTEAFF. The DNA for the CDR3 is TGCAGCGTTGGCGGGGGCGCGGGTGACACTGAAGCTTTCTTT.

The CDR3 DNA is TGCAGCGCCTACCAAGAGACCCAGTACTTC. This codes for CSAYQETQYF. This chain links TRBV29-1 with TRBJ2-5; no clear D. Trimming cost V 7 bases and J 0 bases, with 3 bases left between them. Germline values: CDR1 SQVTM, CDR2 ANQGSEA. CDR3 length: 10 residues.

The genes are TRBV9 and TRBJ2-7; TRBD1 is a possible D gene (5 bases). V gave up 4 bases and J gave up 2 bases, with 13 bases separating them. CDR3 length: 14 amino acids. Germline CDR1 SGDLS, CDR2 YYNGEE. The CDR3 loop is CASSPQTVAYEQYF. CDR3 nucleotide sequence: TGTGCCAGCAGCCCCCAGACAGTAGCCTACGAGCAGTACTTC.

The J gene is TRBJ1-3, the V gene TRBV6-1, with 7 bases that match TRBD1. Per the germline V gene, CDR1 is MNHNS and CDR2 is SASEGT. This CDR3 comprises 16 residues. V gave up 4 bases and J gave up 4 bases; unmatched junction bases: 10. CDR3 amino acids: CASSGTGVIAGNTIYF. The CDR3 nucleotides are TGTGCCAGCAGTGGTACAGGGGTTATAGCCGGAAACACCATATATTTT.

This rearrangement joins TRBV7-9 to TRBJ2-7; 10 bases agree with TRBD2. CDR1 and CDR2 (germline): SEHNR, FQNEAQ (reference sequence). The CDR3 has 15 amino acids. Trimming at V came to 4 bases and at J to 3 bases, leaving 6 bases not matched to a gene. The DNA for the CDR3 is TGTGCCAGCAGCTCCCAACTAGCGGGGTTCTACGAGCAGTACTTC. Protein product: CASSSQLAGFYEQYF.

V is TRBV11-2 and J is TRBJ2-2; 7 bases are shared with TRBD1. The CDR3 length is 14 residues. The germline gives CDR1 SGHAT, CDR2 FQNNGV. V was clipped by 7 bases and J by 3 bases; unmatched bases: 5. CDR3 sequence (DNA): TGTGCCAGCAACCGGCAGGGGGACACCGGGGAGCTGTTTTTT. Its translation is CASNRQGDTGELFF.

This chain connects TRBV28 to TRBJ2-5; 11 nucleotides align to TRBD2. Trimming took 3 bases from V and 7 from J; bases not matched to a gene: 7. CDR1 and CDR2 (germline): MDHEN, SYDVKM. The CDR3 extends over 15 amino acids. The CDR3 here is CASSFGTSGSGTQYF. In DNA form, the CDR3 reads TGTGCCAGCAGTTTTGGGACTAGCGGTTCTGGGACCCAGTACTTC.